This is a list of T cell receptor beta chains from one sample in a study of tumor-infiltrating lymphocytes in primary liver carcinoma. TCRdb re-derived calls from the multiplex PCR reads in MiXCR, one entry per CDR3 protein. The sample shows hundreds of thousands of distinct CDR3 sequences, around 50% of them seen only once. Material for sequencing was peripheral blood. The receptors derive from a woman aged 25-40 years with primary liver carcinoma and hepatitis B virus infection. The CDR3 runs from the conserved cysteine through the conserved F or W. Fields, in order: clone size, J gene, V gene, D gene, CDR3 protein, CDR3 DNA. The D gene is left open where the match is weak. Size is omitted from some rows. Given values are once, few, many or a class for expanded clones.

abundance: NA; j_gene: TRBJ2-3; v_gene: TRBV29-1; d_gene: TRBD2; CDR3aa: CSVQLAGSTDTQYF; CDR3nt: TGCAGTGTCCAACTAGCGGGAAGCACAGATACGCAGTATTTT
abundance: NA; j_gene: TRBJ2-2; v_gene: TRBV4-2; d_gene: NA; CDR3aa: CASSQDGGGVTGELFF; CDR3nt: TGTGCCAGCAGCCAAGATGGAGGGGGCGTCACCGGGGAGCTGTTTTTT
abundance: few; j_gene: TRBJ2-3; v_gene: TRBV6-2/TRBV6-3; d_gene: NA; CDR3aa: CASSYGHTTDTQYF; CDR3nt: TGTGCCAGCAGTTACGGACACACCACAGATACGCAGTATTTT
abundance: many; j_gene: TRBJ2-7; v_gene: TRBV6-6; d_gene: NA; CDR3aa: CATGTVFGQYF; CDR3nt: TGTGCCACCGGGACGGTGTTCGGGCAGTACTTC
abundance: many; j_gene: TRBJ2-1; v_gene: TRBV4-2; d_gene: TRBD2; CDR3aa: CASSQGVGRENNEQFF; CDR3nt: TGTGCCAGCAGCCAAGGAGTCGGGAGGGAGAACAATGAGCAGTTCTTC
abundance: NA; j_gene: TRBJ1-1; v_gene: TRBV9; d_gene: NA; CDR3aa: CASSVEGRGTEAFF; CDR3nt: TGTGCCAGCAGCGTAGAGGGGCGAGGCACTGAAGCTTTCTTT
abundance: many; j_gene: TRBJ2-7; v_gene: TRBV29-1; d_gene: TRBD1; CDR3aa: CSVMDRASSYEQYF; CDR3nt: TGCAGCGTCATGGACAGGGCCTCCTCCTACGAGCAGTACTTC
abundance: NA; j_gene: TRBJ1-6; v_gene: TRBV10-3; d_gene: NA; CDR3aa: CAIKGDMNNSSLHF; CDR3nt: TGTGCCATCAAGGGGGACATGAATAATTCATCCCTCCACTTT
abundance: NA; j_gene: TRBJ1-4; v_gene: TRBV11-2; d_gene: NA; CDR3aa: CASSLEGDRRGEELFF; CDR3nt: TGTGCCAGCAGCTTGGAAGGGGATAGAAGGGGTGAAGAACTATTTTTT
abundance: NA; j_gene: TRBJ1-2; v_gene: TRBV28; d_gene: NA; CDR3aa: CASRATPNYGYTF; CDR3nt: TGTGCCAGCAGAGCCACTCCTAACTATGGCTACACCTTC
abundance: once; j_gene: TRBJ1-1; v_gene: TRBV10-3; d_gene: NA; CDR3aa: CAISGQRTEAFF; CDR3nt: TGTGCCATCAGCGGACAGAGGACTGAAGCTTTCTTT
abundance: NA; j_gene: TRBJ2-5; v_gene: TRBV12-3/TRBV12-4; d_gene: NA; CDR3aa: CASSAPNSWRPQETQYF; CDR3nt: TGTGCCAGCAGTGCACCGAATAGCTGGAGGCCTCAAGAGACCCAGTACTTC
abundance: NA; j_gene: TRBJ2-5; v_gene: TRBV11-3; d_gene: NA; CDR3aa: CASSLGTLVVEIQYF; CDR3nt: TGTGCCAGCAGCTTGGGGACACTGGTGGTGGAGATCCAGTACTTC
abundance: many; j_gene: TRBJ1-2; v_gene: TRBV12-3/TRBV12-4; d_gene: TRBD1; CDR3aa: CASSLRQGGKGYTF; CDR3nt: TGTGCCAGCAGTCTCCGACAGGGCGGAAAGGGCTACACCTTC
abundance: NA; j_gene: TRBJ2-7; v_gene: TRBV10-2; d_gene: TRBD1; CDR3aa: CASSAGTGTYEQYF; CDR3nt: TGCGCCAGCAGTGCCGGGACAGGGACCTACGAGCAGTACTTC
abundance: NA; j_gene: TRBJ2-3; v_gene: TRBV12-3/TRBV12-4; d_gene: NA; CDR3aa: CASSLRAWRGTQYF; CDR3nt: TGTGCCAGCAGTTTAAGGGCCTGGCGGGGTACGCAGTATTTT
abundance: many; j_gene: TRBJ1-4; v_gene: TRBV11-2; d_gene: NA; CDR3aa: CASSSWTGEKLFF; CDR3nt: TGTGCCAGCAGCAGTTGGACGGGTGAGAAACTGTTTTTT
abundance: NA; j_gene: TRBJ2-3; v_gene: TRBV12-3/TRBV12-4; d_gene: TRBD2; CDR3aa: CASAHFLAGGLTDTRYF; CDR3nt: TGTGCCAGTGCACATTTTCTAGCGGGAGGTCTCACAGATACGCGGTATTTT
abundance: NA; j_gene: TRBJ1-5; v_gene: TRBV6-7; d_gene: NA; CDR3aa: CVSSSTTRPSIQPQHF; CDR3nt: TGTGTCAGCAGTTCCACGACGCGGCCCAGCATTCAGCCCCAGCATTTT
abundance: few; j_gene: TRBJ2-7; v_gene: TRBV7-9; d_gene: NA; CDR3aa: CASSLVRPENEQYF; CDR3nt: TGTGCCAGCAGCTTAGTACGTCCCGAAAACGAGCAGTACTTC
abundance: NA; j_gene: TRBJ2-5; v_gene: TRBV7-9; d_gene: NA; CDR3aa: CASSPGYF; CDR3nt: TGTGCCAGCAGCCCCGGGTACTTC
abundance: NA; j_gene: TRBJ2-5; v_gene: TRBV20-1; d_gene: NA; CDR3aa: CSARILPGVVATQYF; CDR3nt: TGCAGTGCTAGAATCCTACCGGGAGTGGTGGCGACCCAGTACTTC
abundance: many; j_gene: TRBJ2-7; v_gene: TRBV12-5; d_gene: NA; CDR3aa: CASGFGPREQYF; CDR3nt: TGTGCTAGTGGTTTCGGACCCCGGGAGCAGTACTTC
abundance: NA; j_gene: TRBJ1-1; v_gene: TRBV28; d_gene: TRBD1; CDR3aa: CASSLPSTGVAEAFF; CDR3nt: TGTGCCAGCAGTTTACCCTCTACAGGGGTGGCTGAAGCTTTCTTT
abundance: many; j_gene: TRBJ2-5; v_gene: TRBV6-1; d_gene: NA; CDR3aa: CASSEYRPYEQETQYF; CDR3nt: TGTGCCAGCAGTGAGTATAGGCCTTACGAACAAGAGACCCAGTACTTC
abundance: many; j_gene: TRBJ2-2; v_gene: TRBV6-1; d_gene: NA; CDR3aa: CASSPGTDTGELFF; CDR3nt: TGTGCCAGCAGCCCGGGTACCGACACCGGGGAGCTGTTTTTT